These 32 T cell receptor beta chains came from one sample sequenced in a study of OX40 agonist ivuxolimab in advanced cancers. Sequencing used immunoSEQ multiplex PCR; TCRdb keeps in-frame clones, though not all of them. The sample has approximately 28,000 clones; approximately 93% are singletons. The input for sequencing was CD4+ or CD8+ T cells sorted from blood, taken in a trial of the OX40 agonist ivuxolimab. The receptor set was obtained from an adult with an advanced solid tumor such as melanoma, head and neck, liver or kidney cancer.

The V gene is TRBV7-6, the J gene TRBJ2-7, with D perhaps TRBD1 or TRBD2 (5 bases each). Germline lookup yields CDR1 SGHVS and CDR2 FNYEAQ. V was cut by 2 bases and J by 2 bases, with 10 bases left in between. The CDR3 length is 14 residues. The CDR3 coding sequence is TGTGCCAGCAGCTTATGGGGGAGCGCCTACGAGCAGTACTTC. This codes for CASSLWGSAYEQYF. The entire variable domain, with the rest obtained from reference TRBV7-6 and TRBJ2-7, is as follows: GAGVSQSPRYKVTKRGQDVALRCDPISGHVSLYWYRQALGQGPEFLTYFNYEAQQDKSGLPNDRFSAERPEGSISTLTIQRTEQRDSAMYRCASSLWGSAYEQYFGPGTRLTVT.

This chain links TRBV27 with TRBJ1-1, with no clear D. The CDR3 runs to 14 residues. Germline CDR1 MNHEY, CDR2 SMNVEV (reference sequence). V gave up 5 bases and J gave up 5 bases, with 15 bases separating them. Written as DNA, the CDR3 is TGTGCCAGCAGTCCGCCGGGAGGGCTTACTGAAGCTTTCTTT. Amino acids: CASSPPGGLTEAFF.

This chain connects TRBV5-5 to TRBJ1-2; tentatively, D is TRBD1 (5 bases). V lost 1 base to trimming and J lost 1 base, with 8 bases between them. Germline V gives CDR1 SGHKS, CDR2 YYEKEE (reference sequence). This CDR3 has 14 residues. The CDR3 DNA is TGTGCCAGCAGCTTGCATGACAGTAACTATGGCTACACCTTC. It specifies CASSLHDSNYGYTF.

The rearrangement uses TRBV7-7 and TRBJ2-7; the match to TRBD1 covers 7 bases. Trimming cost V 1 base and J 2 bases; bases outside gene matches: 2. The CDR3 sequence is 14 residues long. CDR1 is SSHAT and CDR2 is FNYEAQ in the germline V gene (reference sequence). The CDR3 reads CASSLGQGAYEQYF. The CDR3 bases are TGTGCCAGCAGCTTAGGGCAGGGGGCCTACGAGCAGTACTTC.

The chain has TRBV6-6 and TRBJ2-7; the D gene is possibly TRBD2 (5 bases). Deletions cut 6 bases from V and 3 bases from J, with 12 bases between. Germline-derived CDR1 and CDR2 are MNHNY and SVGAGI (reference sequence). CDR3 length: 13 residues. The CDR3 nucleotides read TGTGCCAGCAGCCGGGAACAGATCTACGAGCAGTACTTC. It is translated as CASSREQIYEQYF.

The rearrangement links TRBV19 to TRBJ2-5; the match to TRBD2 covers 7 bases. The CDR3 runs to 15 residues. CDR1 is LNHDA and CDR2 is SQIVND in the germline V gene (reference sequence). V trimming: 6 bases; J trimming: 3 bases; junction bases outside the gene matches: 10. CDR3 sequence reads: CASSTPVGGEETQYF. The CDR3 nucleotides read TGTGCCAGTAGCACCCCGGTGGGGGGGGAAGAGACCCAGTACTTC.

This chain links TRBV6-1 with TRBJ1-4; D is ambiguous. Germline V gives CDR1 MNHNS, CDR2 SASEGT. The germline V and J ends were trimmed by 5 bases and 10 bases, with 8 bases remaining between them. This CDR3 has 11 residues. CDR3 region: CASSLFGKLFF. Written as DNA, the CDR3 is TGTGCCAGCAGTCTTTTTGGAAAACTGTTTTTT.

The chain uses TRBV6-5 and TRBJ2-5, with 7 positions matching TRBD2. Trimming took 2 bases from V and 0 from J; bases not matched to a gene: 6. Germline V gene sequence: CDR1 MNHEY, CDR2 SVGAGI. The CDR3 runs to 16 residues. CDR3 coding DNA: TGTGCCAGCAGTTACGAGCGGCTAGCGGACCAAGAGACCCAGTACTTC. Translation: CASSYERLADQETQYF.

This chain uses TRBV7-8 with TRBJ2-3, with 9 bases that match TRBD1. The CDR3 consists of 15 residues. CDR1 is SGHVS and CDR2 is FQNEAQ in the germline V gene. Germline trimming cut 4 bases from V and 6 bases from J; bases unmatched to any gene: 8. In DNA, the CDR3 is TGTGCCAGCAGCTCCGGGACAGGGAGCCGTGATACGCAGTATTTT. Translating it yields CASSSGTGSRDTQYF.

V and J are TRBV29-1 and TRBJ2-7, with 11 bases that match TRBD2. V trimming: 1 base; J trimming: 4 bases; junction bases outside the gene matches: 6. The CDR3 covers 15 residues. The germline V gene has CDR1 SQVTM and CDR2 ANQGSEA. This chain's CDR3 is CSVEGLAGGFYEQYF. The CDR3 DNA reads TGCAGCGTTGAAGGGTTAGCGGGAGGGTTTTACGAGCAGTACTTC.

The chain carries TRBV7-9 and TRBJ1-5; D not resolved. CDR1 and CDR2 from the germline V gene are SEHNR and FQNEAQ (reference sequence). CDR3 length: 14 residues. Between the trimmed V and J ends, which lost 5 bases and 2 bases, there was a span of 10 bases. This chain's CDR3 is CASSRLTGNQPQHF. The CDR3 DNA reads as TGTGCCAGCAGCCGACTTACAGGCAATCAGCCCCAGCATTTT.

Here the CDR3 reads CASSSALKVYEQYF. As DNA, the CDR3 is TGTGCCAGCAGCTCGGCCCTTAAGGTCTACGAGCAGTACTTC. The chain couples TRBV7-2 to TRBJ2-7; no reliable D call. The CDR3 runs 14 residues. V lost 4 bases and J lost 3, with 13 bases in between. CDR1 and CDR2 (germline): SGHTA, FQGNSA.

J is TRBJ2-1 and V is TRBV7-6; 10 bases line up with TRBD2. This CDR3 region has 19 residues. The germline gives CDR1 SGHVS, CDR2 FNYEAQ. V shed 1 base and J 5 bases; nucleotides not matched to a gene: 14. The CDR3 loop reads CASSLETSGIHPKDNEQFF. The CDR3 nucleotides read TGTGCCAGCAGCTTAGAAACTAGCGGGATCCATCCCAAAGACAATGAGCAGTTCTTC.

The V gene is TRBV2, the J gene TRBJ1-4; TRBD1 agrees at 7 bases. CDR1 and CDR2 from the germline V gene are SNHLY and FYNNEI. After removal of 4 bases from V and 2 bases from J, the junction contained 7 bases not matched to a gene. The CDR3 totals 16 residues. The CDR3 protein is CASSADREGTNEKLFF. The CDR3 nucleotides are TGTGCCAGCAGTGCCGACAGGGAAGGGACTAATGAAAAACTGTTTTTT. Filled out from reference TRBV2 and TRBJ1-4, the complete variable domain reads EPEVTQTPSHQVTQMGQEVILRCVPISNHLYFYWYRQILGQKVEFLVSFYNNEISEKSEIFDDQFSVERPDGSNFTLKIRSTKLEDSAMYFCASSADREGTNEKLFFGSGTQLSVL.

This chain uses TRBV14 with TRBJ2-1, with 7 bases that match TRBD1. Trimming at V came to 3 bases and at J to 4 bases, leaving 3 bases not matched to a gene. The CDR3 is 14 residues long. Germline assignment: CDR1 SGHDN and CDR2 FVKESK. CDR3: CASSHRGWYNEQFF. Here the CDR3 DNA reads TGTGCCAGCAGCCACAGGGGGTGGTACAATGAGCAGTTCTTC. Filled out from reference TRBV14 and TRBJ2-1, the complete variable domain reads EAGVTQFPSHSVIEKGQTVTLRCDPISGHDNLYWYRRVMGKEIKFLLHFVKESKQDESGMPNNRFLAERTGGTYSTLKVQPAELEDSGVYFCASSHRGWYNEQFFGPGTRLTVL.

The chain is built from TRBV6-5 and TRBJ2-5; 7 bases match TRBD2. CDR3 length: 16 amino acids. Looked up from germline, CDR1 is MNHEY and CDR2 is SVGAGI. Germline trimming cut 2 bases from V and 5 bases from J; bases unmatched to any gene: 11. This CDR3 reads CASSYGSSGPPETQYF. CDR3 nucleotides: TGTGCCAGCAGTTACGGTTCTAGCGGACCCCCCGAGACCCAGTACTTC.

This chain joins TRBV11-3 and TRBJ2-3, with D perhaps assigned TRBD1 or TRBD2 (5 bases each). In germline, CDR1 is SGHNT, CDR2 YENEEA. The CDR3 spans 13 residues. V lost 4 bases to trimming and J lost 2 bases, with 7 bases between them. The CDR3 DNA reads TGTGCCAGCAGCTCGGGGACCACAGATACGCAGTATTTT. Translation gives CASSSGTTDTQYF.

The chain combines TRBV4-2 with TRBJ2-1; possibly TRBD2 for D (7 bases). The germline V gene has CDR1 LGHNA and CDR2 YNFKEQ. The V end was cut by 4 bases, the J end by 4 bases, with 20 bases between. The CDR3 has 17 residues. The CDR3 bases are TGTGCCAGCAGCCCAACGGGGGGCTGGATGATGTACAATGAGCAGTTCTTC. Protein: CASSPTGGWMMYNEQFF.

V gene TRBV4-1 combines with J gene TRBJ1-2, with 7 nucleotides matching TRBD1. Losses at the gene ends were 3 bases for V and 5 bases for J; bases not matched to a gene: 9. Germline CDR1 MGHRA, CDR2 YSYEKL. The CDR3 length is 15 residues. CDR3 DNA: TGCGCCAGCAGCCACCTGACAGGGAAGGAGTATGGCTACACCTTC. Translation: CASSHLTGKEYGYTF.

The rearrangement uses TRBV27 and TRBJ1-4; maybe TRBD1 (6 bases). CDR1 and CDR2 (germline): MNHEY, SMNVEV (reference sequence). Between the trimmed V and J ends, which lost 3 bases and 7 bases, there was a span of 12 bases. This CDR3 has 14 amino acids. CDR3 amino acids: CASSFRGAPEKLFF. The CDR3 DNA follows: TGTGCCAGCAGTTTTCGGGGGGCGCCTGAAAAACTGTTTTTT. The variable domain in full, with the rest retrieved from reference TRBV27 and TRBJ1-4, is EAQVTQNPRYLITVTGKKLTVTCSQNMNHEYMSWYRQDPGLGLRQIYYSMNVEVTDKGDVPEGYKVSRKEKRNFPLILESPSPNQTSLYFCASSFRGAPEKLFFGSGTQLSVL.

The sample holds a few counts of this clone. The genes are TRBV7-9 and TRBJ2-2; 7 bases fit TRBD1. V shed 5 bases and J 5 bases; nucleotides not matched to a gene: 20. CDR1 is SEHNR and CDR2 is FQNEAQ in the germline V gene (reference sequence). The CDR3 runs 19 residues. This CDR3 reads CASSADLGERQGDTGELFF. The CDR3, as DNA: TGTGCCAGCAGCGCAGACTTGGGGGAAAGACAGGGCGATACCGGGGAGCTGTTTTTT.

This chain joins TRBV30 and TRBJ1-4; TRBD1 aligns across 9 bases. V dropped 5 bases and J dropped 7; count of bases not matched to a gene: 5. The germline V gene has CDR1 GTSNPN and CDR2 SVGIG (reference sequence). This CDR3 comprises 13 residues. DNA of the CDR3: TGTGCCTGGGGCACAGGGGGCAGTGAAAAACTGTTTTTT. It encodes CAWGTGGSEKLFF.

CDR3: CASSNLAGSYEQYF. CDR3 in DNA: TGTGCCAGCAGTAACCTAGCTGGGAGTTACGAGCAGTACTTC. The chain uses TRBV6-5 and TRBJ2-7; D is possibly TRBD2 (5 bases). V was clipped by 5 bases and J by 4 bases, with 15 bases between them. Looked up from germline, CDR1 is MNHEY and CDR2 is SVGAGI. There are 14 residues in the CDR3.

This chain connects TRBV19 to TRBJ2-7; the D gene is possibly TRBD1 (6 bases). The CDR3 has 14 residues. With 4 bases removed from V and 2 bases from J, the gap between germline ends came to 12 bases. The V gene's germline CDR1 is LNHDA and CDR2 SQIVND (reference sequence). CDR3 bases: TGTGCCAGTAGTAAAAGGGACAACCCCTACGAGCAGTACTTC. Encoded protein: CASSKRDNPYEQYF.

The chain has TRBV7-2 and TRBJ2-7, with TRBD2 matching over 10 bases. The CDR3 length is 15 residues. The junction had 1 base not matched to a gene; V was cut back by 0 bases and J by 2 bases. CDR1 and CDR2 (germline): SGHTA, FQGNSA. The CDR3 sequence: CASSLALAGAYEQYF. The CDR3 DNA sequence: TGTGCCAGCAGCTTAGCTCTAGCGGGGGCCTACGAGCAGTACTTC. Based on the CDR3 plus reference TRBV7-2 and TRBJ2-7, the full variable domain is GAGVSQSPSNKVTEKGKDVELRCDPISGHTALYWYRQSLGQGLEFLIYFQGNSAPDKSGLPSDRFSAERTGGSVSTLTIQRTQQEDSAVYLCASSLALAGAYEQYFGPGTRLTVT.

This sequence joins TRBV5-1 and TRBJ1-3; 8 nucleotides line up with TRBD1. CDR3 length equals 15 residues. Germline assignment: CDR1 SGHRS and CDR2 YFSETQ. V dropped 0 bases and J dropped 5; count of bases not matched to a gene: 4. CDR3 protein: CASSLGQGARNTIYF. As DNA, the CDR3 is TGCGCCAGCAGCTTGGGCCAGGGGGCGCGAAACACCATATATTTT.

CDR3 DNA sequence: TGTGCCAGCAGTTTGGGGTTCGGAAACACCATATATTTT. Its translation: CASSLGFGNTIYF. The rearrangement uses TRBV27 and TRBJ1-3; D is ambiguous. CDR3 length equals 13 residues. The V end lost 3 bases, the J end lost 4 bases, and 7 bases lay between the germline ends. From germline, CDR1 is MNHEY and CDR2 SMNVEV (reference sequence).

V and J are TRBV2 and TRBJ1-2; 8 bases are shared with TRBD1. After removal of 7 bases from V and 5 bases from J, the junction contained 9 bases not matched to a gene. The length of the CDR3 is 14 residues. Germline CDR1 reads SNHLY; CDR2 reads FYNNEI. CDR3 bases: TGTGCCAGCACTAAGGGACAGGAAGGTTATGGCTACACCTTC. Protein product: CASTKGQEGYGYTF.

The chain joins TRBV7-2 to TRBJ2-2; 12 bases match TRBD2. Germline loops: CDR1 SGHTA, CDR2 FQGNSA. Unmatched junction bases numbered 4, after V lost 1 base and J lost 7 bases. The CDR3 loop spans 16 amino acids. CDR3 coding DNA: TGTGCCAGCAGCTTAGGGGGACTAGCGGGTGACGGGGAGCTGTTTTTT. Translated, it gives CASSLGGLAGDGELFF.

This chain joins TRBV29-1 and TRBJ2-1; D not certain. Trimming shortened V by 4 bases and J by 8 bases, and 6 bases separated the two germline ends. The CDR3 is 10 residues long. Germline V gene sequence: CDR1 SQVTM, CDR2 ANQGSEA. CDR3 sequence reads: CSVVLYEQFF. CDR3 nucleotide sequence: TGCAGCGTTGTGTTATATGAGCAGTTCTTC.

This rearrangement joins TRBV7-6 to TRBJ1-1; D not certain. Germline CDR1 is SGHVS and CDR2 is FNYEAQ. The CDR3 covers 14 residues. Trimming cost V 5 bases and J 2 bases, with 12 bases left between them. CDR3: CASSLSGVNTEAFF. CDR3 coding DNA: TGTGCCAGCAGCCTCAGCGGGGTCAACACTGAAGCTTTCTTT.

The chain is built from TRBV27 and TRBJ1-1; possibly TRBD1 for D (6 bases). In germline, CDR1 is MNHEY, CDR2 SMNVEV (reference sequence). The CDR3 covers 14 residues. V lost 4 bases and J lost 4, with 13 bases in between. CDR3 amino acids: CASSWGARSTEAFF. As DNA, the CDR3 is TGTGCCAGCAGTTGGGGGGCCCGGAGCACTGAAGCTTTCTTT.